Below, 15 T cell receptor beta chains from the same sample are listed, as sequenced in a study of T cells in Graves' hyperthyroidism and ophthalmopathy. It was RNA transcripts that yielded the amplified TCR beta CDR3 regions. With the HTBI primer set, the TCR CDR3 went through a first round of RT-PCR. TCRdb called the multiplex PCR reads again in MiXCR, with one record for every CDR3 protein. The table includes a few hundred thousand distinct CDR3 sequences, about 15% detected once. Sequencing was carried out using blood. These receptors were obtained from a woman aged 25 to 45 with Graves' hyperthyroidism.

This clonotype showed up many times. The rearrangement links TRBV7-3 to TRBJ2-1; 10 bases line up with TRBD2. This CDR3 contains 16 residues. The germline gives CDR1 SGHTA, CDR2 FQGTGA. Trimming took 0 bases from V and 7 from J; bases not matched to a gene: 6. CDR3 residues: CASSLTPGLAKNEQFF. CDR3 nucleotides: TGTGCCAGCAGCTTAACCCCGGGACTAGCGAAAAATGAGCAGTTCTTC.

This clonotype was counted a few times. The rearrangement uses TRBV5-1 and TRBJ2-7; 9 nucleotides match TRBD2. This CDR3 region has 13 residues. The germline gives CDR1 SGHRS, CDR2 YFSETQ. Losses at the gene ends were 2 bases for V and 5 bases for J; bases not matched to a gene: 2. CDR3 nucleotide sequence: TGCGCCAGCAGCTTTCTAGCGGGAAACGAGCAGTACTTC. Translation gives CASSFLAGNEQYF. The full variable domain, completed using reference TRBV5-1 and TRBJ2-7, is KAGVTQTPRYLIKTRGQQVTLSCSPISGHRSVSWYQQTPGQGLQFLFEYFSETQRNKGNFPGRFSGRQFSNSRSEMNVSTLELGDSALYLCASSFLAGNEQYFGPGTRLTVT.

There are many counts of this clonotype. The chain joins TRBV11-2 to TRBJ2-7, with D possibly TRBD2 on 6 matching bases. V was cut by 4 bases and J by 3 bases, with 16 bases left in between. This CDR3 is built from 15 residues. Germline V gene sequence: CDR1 SGHAT, CDR2 FQNNGV. The CDR3 loop reads CASSWRGGTVYEQYF. In DNA form, the CDR3 reads TGTGCCAGCAGCTGGCGTGGCGGGACTGTCTACGAGCAGTACTTC.

This clonotype was detected only a few times. The V call is TRBV29-1, the J call TRBJ1-2; possibly TRBD1 for D (6 bases). Trimming cost V 7 bases and J 6 bases, with 24 bases left between them. This CDR3 comprises 15 residues. CDR1 is SQVTM, CDR2 ANQGSEA, per germline. The CDR3 is CSAGFRDIAVDGYTF. CDR3 bases: TGCAGCGCCGGGTTCCGGGACATTGCCGTAGATGGCTACACCTTC.

This clonotype has just a few counts. The CDR3 region is CASSLPSTSESGNEQFF. The CDR3 region has the DNA TGTGCCAGTAGTCTCCCCTCGACTAGCGAGAGCGGGAATGAGCAGTTCTTC. The rearrangement links TRBV19 to TRBJ2-1; TRBD2 agrees at 8 bases. J lost 7 bases, V lost 5 bases, and 16 bases had no gene match. CDR1 is LNHDA and CDR2 is SQIVND in the germline V gene (reference sequence). This CDR3 spans 17 amino acids.

This clonotype was observed once. This could be a read error, since a much larger clone is one nucleotide away. The V gene is TRBV5-1, the J gene TRBJ2-1, with 7 bases matching TRBD2. The CDR3 consists of 15 residues. CDR1 and CDR2 (germline): SGHRS, YFSETQ. As DNA, the CDR3 is TGCGGCAGCAGCCCAGAGGGGACTACCTACAATGAGCAGTTCTTC. Translation: CGSSPEGTTYNEQFF.

This clonotype occurred many times. The V and J genes are TRBV6-2 or TRBV6-3 and TRBJ1-5; 7 positions match TRBD1. Per germline, CDR1 MNHEY and CDR2 SVGEGT. This CDR3 has 15 amino acids. With 0 bases clipped from V and 5 bases from J, the junction kept 4 bases outside the gene matches. The CDR3 sequence: CASSYSGRGDQPQHF. The CDR3 nucleotides read TGTGCCAGCAGTTACTCCGGCAGGGGGGATCAGCCCCAGCATTTT.

The chain carries TRBV29-1 and TRBJ2-7; D possibly matches TRBD1 or TRBD2 (5 bases each). The CDR3 loop spans 13 amino acids. Trimming left V 4 bases short and J 4 bases short, with 14 bases between. Germline assignment: CDR1 SQVTM and CDR2 ANQGSEA. The CDR3 here is CSVGRGEGYEQYF. The CDR3 nucleotides are TGCAGCGTTGGTAGGGGAGAGGGGTACGAGCAGTACTTC.

This clonotype was observed many times. CDR3 loop: CASSFGRDSPYNEQFF. In DNA form, the CDR3 reads TGTGCCAGCAGTTTCGGCCGGGACTCCCCCTACAATGAGCAGTTCTTC. The genes are TRBV6-1 and TRBJ2-1, with a tentative D call TRBD2 (6 bases). Deletions cut 5 bases from V and 2 bases from J, with 16 bases between. The CDR3 totals 16 residues. Germline loops: CDR1 MNHNS, CDR2 SASEGT.

Notes on this clonotype: This may be a read error, as it is one base from a much larger clone. The chain recombines TRBV7-2 with TRBJ1-6; no firm D call. This CDR3 is 14 amino acids long. Germline values: CDR1 SGHTA, CDR2 FQGNSA. The CDR3 DNA follows: TGTGCCTGCAGCCTTGCCTCCCTGGGTTCACCCCTCCACTTT. Translated, it gives CACSLASLGSPLHF.

This clonotype was observed many times. The rearrangement links TRBV7-3 to TRBJ1-1; possible D gene TRBD1, 6 bases. This CDR3 has 15 amino acids. Per germline, CDR1 SGHTA and CDR2 FQGTGA. The V end was cut by 5 bases, the J end by 8 bases, with 21 bases between. The CDR3 sequence is CASSPPGGLNPEAFF. CDR3 bases: TGTGCCAGCAGCCCGCCGGGGGGGCTTAACCCGGAAGCTTTCTTT. Based on the CDR3 plus reference TRBV7-3 and TRBJ1-1, the full variable domain is GAGVSQTPSNKVTEKGKYVELRCDPISGHTALYWYRQSLGQGPEFLIYFQGTGAADDSGLPNDRFFAVRPEGSVSTLKIQRTERGDSAVYLCASSPPGGLNPEAFFGQGTRLTVV.

This clonotype showed up many times. The rearrangement links TRBV7-2 to TRBJ2-2; possible D gene TRBD2, 5 bases. This CDR3 has 16 amino acids. V lost 0 bases to trimming and J lost 6 bases, with 14 bases between them. CDR1 SGHTA and CDR2 FQGNSA come from the germline V gene. Written as DNA, the CDR3 is TGTGCCAGCAGCTTAGCCTCCGGGGTATCCGCCGGGGAGCTGTTTTTT. This encodes CASSLASGVSAGELFF. The whole variable domain, remainder taken from reference TRBV7-2 and TRBJ2-2, is GAGVSQSPSNKVTEKGKDVELRCDPISGHTALYWYRQSLGQGLEFLIYFQGNSAPDKSGLPSDRFSAERTGGSVSTLTIQRTQQEDSAVYLCASSLASGVSAGELFFGEGSRLTVL.

This clonotype was seen many times. The chain links TRBV28 to TRBJ2-5; perhaps TRBD1 as D (6 bases). The CDR3 has 14 residues. Trimming removed 5 bases at V and 1 base at J, with 11 bases between. Germline V gene data show CDR1 as MDHEN and CDR2 as SYDVKM. The CDR3 nucleotides are TGTGCCAGCAGTAAAATGGGGGCCCAAGAGACCCAGTACTTC. Translation gives CASSKMGAQETQYF.

This clonotype was detected ten times or more. The chain carries TRBV18 and TRBJ2-1; 8 nucleotides agree with TRBD2. Germline CDR1 is KGHSH and CDR2 is LQKENI. CDR3 size: 16 residues. With V trimmed by 5 bases and J by 7 bases, 13 bases remained unmatched. The CDR3 region is CASSTGGLAGGNEQFF. CDR3 in DNA: TGTGCCAGCTCAACTGGAGGACTAGCAGGAGGGAATGAGCAGTTCTTC.

At least ten counts were recorded for this clonotype. V and J are TRBV5-1 and TRBJ1-1; D is undetermined. V lost 2 bases and J 6 bases, leaving 14 bases between the germline ends. In germline, CDR1 is SGHRS, CDR2 YFSETQ. This CDR3 comprises 14 residues. CDR3 amino acids: CASSFGGNDAEAFF. The CDR3 DNA reads TGCGCCAGCAGCTTTGGAGGGAACGACGCTGAAGCTTTCTTT.